This T cell receptor (beta chain) was profiled in a study of identical twins. General study results and limits: Researchers reported excess low generation probability among twin-shared out-of-frame alpha sequences. Among beta out-of-frame sequences, excess sharing between twins appeared weaker. The more abundant beta clonotypes in cord blood had fewer insertions, and memory repertoires did not show this.

This clonotype was seen a handful of times. Antigen unknown. V lost 2 bases, J lost 2 bases, and 12 bases lay in between. Germline values: CDR1 MGHDK, CDR2 SYGVNS. This CDR3 region has 15 residues. Each cDNA held unique molecular identifiers, and template switching gave it a universal primer site. TCRdb redid the calling of the 5' RACE reads with MiXCR, one entry per CDR3 protein. The sample shows about 700,000 distinct CDR3 sequences, 6.1% of them seen only once. This TCR was sampled from a young man in good health. What was sequenced was naive T cells sorted from blood. This chain links TRBV25-1 with TRBJ2-5; D possibly uses TRBD1 or TRBD2 (5 bases each). The CDR3 protein is CASSEPGTKQETQYF. The CDR3 nucleotides are TGTGCCAGCAGTGAACCAGGGACCAAACAAGAGACCCAGTACTTC. Using reference TRBV25-1 and TRBJ2-5 for the parts outside the CDR3, the full variable domain is EADIYQTPRYLVIGTGKKITLECSQTMGHDKMYWYQQDPGMELHLIHYSYGVNSTEKGDLSSESTVSRIRTEHFPLTLESARPSHTSQYLCASSEPGTKQETQYFGPGTRLLVL.